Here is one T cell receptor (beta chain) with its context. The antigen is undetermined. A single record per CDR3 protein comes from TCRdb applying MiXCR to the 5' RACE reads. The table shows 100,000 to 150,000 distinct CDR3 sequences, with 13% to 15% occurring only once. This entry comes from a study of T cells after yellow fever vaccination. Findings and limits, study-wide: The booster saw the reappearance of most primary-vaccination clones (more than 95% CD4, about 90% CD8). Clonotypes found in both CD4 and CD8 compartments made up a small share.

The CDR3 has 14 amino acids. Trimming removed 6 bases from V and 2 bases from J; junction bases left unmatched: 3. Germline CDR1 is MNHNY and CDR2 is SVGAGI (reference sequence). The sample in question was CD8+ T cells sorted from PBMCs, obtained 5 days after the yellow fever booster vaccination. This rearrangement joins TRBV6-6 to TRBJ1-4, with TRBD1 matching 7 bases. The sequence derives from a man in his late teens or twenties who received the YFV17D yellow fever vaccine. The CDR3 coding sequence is TGTGCCAGCAGGCCGGGACAGACTAATGAAAAACTGTTTTTT. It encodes CASRPGQTNEKLFF.